This passage covers 8 T cell receptor beta chains from one sample sequenced in a study of T cell responses to AZD1222 COVID-19 vaccine. The data were produced by immunoSEQ multiplex PCR, yet TCRdb's version contains in-frame clones alone and is incomplete. Here the sample spans some 200,000 clones, approximately 94% being singletons. The source material was peripheral blood, sampled 28 days after the second dose of the MenACWY control vaccine. These receptors came from an adult who received the MenACWY meningococcal vaccine as a control.

The chain has TRBV19 and TRBJ1-1; a possible D gene is TRBD1 (5 bases). The germline V gene has CDR1 LNHDA and CDR2 SQIVND (reference sequence). V shed 2 bases and J shed 3 bases, with 13 bases lying between them. The CDR3 length is 15 residues. The CDR3 region has the DNA TGTGCCAGTAGTATATCAGGGCGGGGGGACACTGAAGCTTTCTTT. This encodes CASSISGRGDTEAFF.

This clone came up once. The CDR3 nucleotides read TGTGCCAGCAGCTTGGGAGGGGGCTATGGCTACACCTTC. Translating it yields CASSLGGGYGYTF. The chain has TRBV7-2 and TRBJ1-2; D might be TRBD1 (6 bases). CDR3 length: 13 residues. V shed 3 bases and J shed 4 bases, with 9 bases lying between them. Germline assignment: CDR1 SGHTA and CDR2 FQGNSA.

The CDR3 loop is CASSVRGQGQETQYF. The CDR3 DNA reads as TGTGCCAGCAGCGTAAGGGGACAGGGTCAAGAGACCCAGTACTTC. The gene calls are TRBV9 and TRBJ2-5, with 9 bases lining up with TRBD1. This CDR3 has 15 residues. Germline V gives CDR1 SGDLS, CDR2 YYNGEE. The V segment lost 1 base and the J segment 2 bases; nucleotides outside the gene matches: 3. Full variable domain (rest looked up from reference TRBV9 and TRBJ2-5): DSGVTQTPKHLITATGQRVTLRCSPRSGDLSVYWYQQSLDQGLQFLIQYYNGEERAKGNILERFSAQQFPDLHSELNLSSLELGDSALYFCASSVRGQGQETQYFGPGTRLLVL.

The chain uses TRBV4-2 and TRBJ1-6; 7 bases line up with TRBD1. The CDR3 loop spans 16 amino acids. Trimming removed 0 bases from V and 9 bases from J; junction bases left unmatched: 8. CDR1 and CDR2 (germline): LGHNA, YNFKEQ. The CDR3 nucleotides are TGTGCCAGCAGCCAAGAATGGCGAGACAGGGCTTCACCCCTCCACTTT. It specifies CASSQEWRDRASPLHF.

The chain carries TRBV3-1 (or the pseudogene TRBV3-2) and TRBJ2-7; D is unresolved. CDR1 and CDR2 (germline): LGHDT, YNNKEL (reference sequence). V lost 4 bases and J 5 bases, leaving 18 bases between the germline ends. The CDR3 has 15 residues. The CDR3 here is CASSPAVGVINEQYF. CDR3 coding DNA: TGTGCCAGCAGCCCGGCCGTTGGGGTAATTAACGAGCAGTACTTC.

This rearrangement joins TRBV7-9 to TRBJ1-4; no reliable D call. Germline assignment: CDR1 SEHNR and CDR2 FQNEAQ (reference sequence). The CDR3 runs 11 residues. V was clipped by 3 bases and J by 8 bases, with 4 bases between them. CDR3 sequence reads: CASSFDEKLFF. CDR3 bases: TGTGCCAGCAGCTTTGACGAAAAACTGTTTTTT.

This chain connects TRBV5-4 to TRBJ1-6, with no clear D. The CDR3 totals 14 residues. The germline V and J ends were trimmed by 0 bases and 5 bases, with 6 bases remaining between them. CDR1 is SGHNT, CDR2 YYREEE, per germline (reference sequence). This CDR3 is CASSLVWDNSPLHF. The CDR3 bases are TGTGCCAGCAGCTTGGTGTGGGATAATTCACCCCTCCACTTT. Together with reference TRBV5-4 and TRBJ1-6, the CDR3 gives the full variable domain: ETGVTQSPTHLIKTRGQQVTLRCSSQSGHNTVSWYQQALGQGPQFIFQYYREEENGRGNFPPRFSGLQFPNYSSELNVNALELDDSALYLCASSLVWDNSPLHFGNGTRLTVT.

The CDR3 here is CASRAGQAFGEQYF. The CDR3 DNA sequence: TGTGCCAGCAGAGCAGGACAGGCCTTCGGGGAGCAGTACTTC. The rearrangement joins TRBV28 to TRBJ2-7; 7 bases fit TRBD1. Trimming cost V 6 bases and J 7 bases; bases outside gene matches: 12. Per germline, CDR1 MDHEN and CDR2 SYDVKM. The CDR3 has 14 amino acids.